This T cell receptor (beta chain) was identified in a study of beta chain features in type 1 diabetes. Reverse transcription of all isolated RNA meant that expressed TCRB transcripts were sequenced. The method was immunoSEQ multiplex PCR; TCRdb's version includes in-frame clones alone and lacks a portion of them. This sample has under 200,000 clones, with around 8% found just once. Study observations and caveats: Sampled from patients, naive, central memory and Treg TCRB repertoires appeared more similar than those sampled from healthy donors. VDJ junctions sequenced from type 1 diabetes patients showed fewer insertions and more deletions. The influence of HLA type on TCRB rearrangement stayed undetermined.

This clone was found a few times. Its antigen remains unknown. The CDR3 has 17 residues. Germline V CDR1 and CDR2: SGHDN, FVKESK. The V gene lost 3 bases and the J gene lost 2 bases, with 17 bases spanning the gap. The J gene is TRBJ1-3, the V gene TRBV14, with TRBD1 as a possible D gene (5 bases). This receptor was taken from a young man in good health. The sample taken for sequencing was central memory CD4+ T cells from blood. This CDR3 reads CASSHRVTFGAGNTIYF. The CDR3 DNA reads as TGTGCCAGCAGCCACAGGGTGACTTTTGGAGCTGGAAACACCATATATTTT.